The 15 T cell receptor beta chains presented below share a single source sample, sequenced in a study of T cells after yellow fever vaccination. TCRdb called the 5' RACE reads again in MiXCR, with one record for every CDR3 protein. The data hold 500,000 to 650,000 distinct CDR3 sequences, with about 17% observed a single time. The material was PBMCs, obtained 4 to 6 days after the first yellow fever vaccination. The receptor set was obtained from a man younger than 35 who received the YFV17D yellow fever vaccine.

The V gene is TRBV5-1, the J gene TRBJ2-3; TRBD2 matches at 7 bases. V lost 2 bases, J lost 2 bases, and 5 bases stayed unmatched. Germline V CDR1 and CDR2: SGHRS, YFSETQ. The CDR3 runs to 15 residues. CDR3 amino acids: CASSFTAGVTDTQYF. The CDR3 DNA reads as TGCGCCAGCAGCTTCACGGCGGGGGTCACAGATACGCAGTATTTT.

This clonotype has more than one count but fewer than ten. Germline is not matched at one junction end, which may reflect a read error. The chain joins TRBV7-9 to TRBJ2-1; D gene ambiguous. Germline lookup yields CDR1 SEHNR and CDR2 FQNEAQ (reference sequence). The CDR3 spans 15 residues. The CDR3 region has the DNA TGTGCCAGCAGCTTAATGGCCAGCTCCTACCATGAGCAGTTCTTC. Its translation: CASSLMASSYHEQFF.

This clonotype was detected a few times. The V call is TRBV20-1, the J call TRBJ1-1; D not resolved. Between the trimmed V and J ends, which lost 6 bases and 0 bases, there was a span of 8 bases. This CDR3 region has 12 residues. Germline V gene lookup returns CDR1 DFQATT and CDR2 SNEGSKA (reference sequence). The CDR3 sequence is CSANDLNTEAFF. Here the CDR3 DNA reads TGCAGTGCAAATGACTTGAACACTGAAGCTTTCTTT.

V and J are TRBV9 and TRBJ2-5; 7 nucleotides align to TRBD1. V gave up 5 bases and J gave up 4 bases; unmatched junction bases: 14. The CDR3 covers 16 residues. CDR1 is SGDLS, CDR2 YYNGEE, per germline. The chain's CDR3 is CASSTGEMALAETQYF. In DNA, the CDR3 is TGTGCCAGCAGTACAGGGGAAATGGCCCTGGCAGAGACCCAGTACTTC.

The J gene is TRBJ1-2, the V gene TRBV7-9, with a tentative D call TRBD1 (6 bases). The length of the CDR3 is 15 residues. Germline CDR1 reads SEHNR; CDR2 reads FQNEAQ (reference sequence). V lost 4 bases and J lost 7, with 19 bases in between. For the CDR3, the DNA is TGTGCCAGCAGCTCCGACTTACCAGGGGTTGGTGGCTACACCTTC. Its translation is CASSSDLPGVGGYTF.

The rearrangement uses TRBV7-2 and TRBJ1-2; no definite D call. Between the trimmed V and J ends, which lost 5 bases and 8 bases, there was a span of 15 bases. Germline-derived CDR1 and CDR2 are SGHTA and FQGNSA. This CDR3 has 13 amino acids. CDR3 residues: CASSHGREQGYTF. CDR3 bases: TGTGCCAGCAGCCACGGAAGGGAGCAAGGCTACACCTTC.

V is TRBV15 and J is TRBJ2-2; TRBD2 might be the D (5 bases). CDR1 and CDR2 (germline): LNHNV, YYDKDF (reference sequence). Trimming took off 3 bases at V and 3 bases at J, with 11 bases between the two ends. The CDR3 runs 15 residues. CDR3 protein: CATSRFGRDTGELFF. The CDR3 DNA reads TGTGCCACCAGCAGGTTCGGGCGGGACACCGGGGAGCTGTTTTTT.

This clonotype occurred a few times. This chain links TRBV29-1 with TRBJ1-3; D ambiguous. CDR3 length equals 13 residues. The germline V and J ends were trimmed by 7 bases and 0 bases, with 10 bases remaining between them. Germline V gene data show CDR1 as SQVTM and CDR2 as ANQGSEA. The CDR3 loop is CSGRDHSGNTIYF. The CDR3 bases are TGCAGCGGGAGGGATCACTCTGGAAACACCATATATTTT.

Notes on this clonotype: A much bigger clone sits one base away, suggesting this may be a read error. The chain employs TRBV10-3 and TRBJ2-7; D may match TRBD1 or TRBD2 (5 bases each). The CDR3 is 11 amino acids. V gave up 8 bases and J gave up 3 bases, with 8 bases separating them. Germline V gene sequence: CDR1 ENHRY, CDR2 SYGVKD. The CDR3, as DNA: TGTGCCATCCCGAGGGGCTACGAGCAGTACGTC. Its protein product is CAIPRGYEQYV.

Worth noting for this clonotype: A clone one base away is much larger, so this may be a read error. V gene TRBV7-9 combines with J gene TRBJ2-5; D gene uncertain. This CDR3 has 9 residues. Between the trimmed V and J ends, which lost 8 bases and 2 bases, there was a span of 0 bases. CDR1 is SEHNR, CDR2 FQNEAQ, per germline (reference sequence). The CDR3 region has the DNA TGTGCCAGCCAAGAGACCCAGTACTTC. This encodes CASQETQYF.

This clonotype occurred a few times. For the CDR3, the DNA is TGTGCCTGGAGTGTTTCGGACAATGAGCAGTTCTTC. Residues: CAWSVSDNEQFF. The V call is TRBV30, the J call TRBJ2-1; D not certain. CDR3 size: 12 residues. Germline V gives CDR1 GTSNPN, CDR2 SVGIG (reference sequence). V dropped 0 bases and J dropped 5 bases, with 5 bases sitting between them. Looking up the rest from reference TRBV30 and TRBJ2-1 gives the full variable domain: SQTIHQWPATLVQPVGSPLSLECTVEGTSNPNLYWYRQAAGRGLQLLFYSVGIGQISSEVPQNLSASRPQDRQFILSSKKLLLSDSGFYLCAWSVSDNEQFFGPGTRLTVL.

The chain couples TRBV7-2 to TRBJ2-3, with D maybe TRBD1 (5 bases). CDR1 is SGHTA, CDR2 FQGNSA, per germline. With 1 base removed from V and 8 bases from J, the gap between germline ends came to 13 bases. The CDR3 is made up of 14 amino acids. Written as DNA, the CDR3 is TGTGCCAGCAGCTTAGGGAAGGGGATTCCTACGCAGTATTTT. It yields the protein CASSLGKGIPTQYF.

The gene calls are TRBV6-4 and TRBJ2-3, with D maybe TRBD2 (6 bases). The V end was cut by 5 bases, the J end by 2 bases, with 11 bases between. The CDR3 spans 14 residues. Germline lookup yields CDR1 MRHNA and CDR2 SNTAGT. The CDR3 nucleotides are TGTGCCAGCAGTCGCGGGGCGAACACAGATACGCAGTATTTT. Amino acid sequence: CASSRGANTDTQYF.

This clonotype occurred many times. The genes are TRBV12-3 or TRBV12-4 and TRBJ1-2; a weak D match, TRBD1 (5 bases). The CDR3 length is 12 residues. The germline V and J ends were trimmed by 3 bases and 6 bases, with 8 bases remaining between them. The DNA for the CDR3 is TGTGCCAGCAGTTTTGGGACGGATGGCTACACCTTC. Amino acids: CASSFGTDGYTF.

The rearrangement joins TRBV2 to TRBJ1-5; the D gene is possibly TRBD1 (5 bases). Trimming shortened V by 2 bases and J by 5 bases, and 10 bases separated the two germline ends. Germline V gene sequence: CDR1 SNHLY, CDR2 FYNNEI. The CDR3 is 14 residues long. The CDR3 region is CASSETGRDQPQHF. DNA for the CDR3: TGTGCCAGCAGTGAAACGGGGCGGGATCAGCCCCAGCATTTT. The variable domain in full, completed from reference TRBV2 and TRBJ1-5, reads EPEVTQTPSHQVTQMGQEVILRCVPISNHLYFYWYRQILGQKVEFLVSFYNNEISEKSEIFDDQFSVERPDGSNFTLKIRSTKLEDSAMYFCASSETGRDQPQHFGDGTRLSIL.